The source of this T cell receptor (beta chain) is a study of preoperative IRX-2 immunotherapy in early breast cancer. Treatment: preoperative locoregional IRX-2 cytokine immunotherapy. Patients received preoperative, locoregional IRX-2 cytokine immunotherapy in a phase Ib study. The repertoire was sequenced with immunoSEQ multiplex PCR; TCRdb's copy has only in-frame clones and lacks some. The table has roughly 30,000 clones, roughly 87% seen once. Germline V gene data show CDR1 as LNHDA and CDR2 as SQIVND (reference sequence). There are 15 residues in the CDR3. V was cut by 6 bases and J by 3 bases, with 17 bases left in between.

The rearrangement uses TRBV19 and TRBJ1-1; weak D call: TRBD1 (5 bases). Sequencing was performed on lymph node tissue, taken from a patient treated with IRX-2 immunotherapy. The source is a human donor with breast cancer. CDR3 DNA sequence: TGTGCCAGTAGACGGGACCCCCTTGGCGACACTGAAGCTTTCTTT. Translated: CASRRDPLGDTEAFF. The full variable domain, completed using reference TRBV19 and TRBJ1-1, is DGGITQSPKYLFRKEGQNVTLSCEQNLNHDAMYWYRQDPGQGLRLIYYSQIVNDFQKGDIAEGYSVSREKKESFPLTVTSAQKNPTAFYLCASRRDPLGDTEAFFGQGTRLTVV.